At least ten counts were recorded for the clone carrying this T cell receptor (beta chain). As yet, its antigen is unknown. The data originate from a study of post-analysis software for immune sequencing data. At the level of the study: Relapsing-remitting, secondary progressive and progressive-relapsing forms of multiple sclerosis all featured among disease courses. Whole-study results and caveats: Samples prepared in the same batch strongly co-clustered by F measure. A few TRBV segments occurring more often in patients than controls included TRBV5-6, TRBV5-1 and TRBV20-1. Controls' normalized Chao1 diversity significantly exceeded that of multiple sclerosis patients.

The CDR3 spans 14 residues. Germline-derived CDR1 and CDR2 are KGHDR and SFDVKD. V was shortened by 3 bases and J by 5 bases, with 12 bases between the two germline ends. Every TCR beta cDNA library bore unique molecular identifiers. cDNA molecules numbering about half a million came from approximately 0.91 to 9.4 million T cells. A single record per CDR3 protein comes from TCRdb applying MiXCR to the PCR reads. Of approximately 180,000 distinct CDR3 sequences listed, approximately 31% were seen once; the top ten hold about 1.4%. This chain connects TRBV24-1 to TRBJ2-5; TRBD2 might be the D (6 bases). Material: blood. This clonotype was sampled from a girl between 5 and 17 years old with multiple sclerosis. The CDR3 coding sequence is TGTGCCACCAGTGATAGGGACTGGGTGGAGACCCAGTACTTC. Its protein is CATSDRDWVETQYF.